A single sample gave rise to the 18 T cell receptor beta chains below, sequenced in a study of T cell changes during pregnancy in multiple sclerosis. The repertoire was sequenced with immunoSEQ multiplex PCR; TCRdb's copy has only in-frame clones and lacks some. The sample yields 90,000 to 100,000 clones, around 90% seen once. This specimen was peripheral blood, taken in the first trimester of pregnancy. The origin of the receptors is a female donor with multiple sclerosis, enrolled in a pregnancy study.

CDR3 DNA sequence: TGTGCCAGCAGCCTGGAGCCGACTAGGGATAGCGCTCAGTTCTTC. Encoded protein: CASSLEPTRDSAQFF. This sequence joins TRBV5-4 and TRBJ2-1; tentatively, D is TRBD2 (6 bases). The CDR3 extends over 15 amino acids. Trimming cost V 4 bases and J 13 bases, with 24 bases left between them. CDR1 is SGHNT, CDR2 YYREEE, per germline (reference sequence).

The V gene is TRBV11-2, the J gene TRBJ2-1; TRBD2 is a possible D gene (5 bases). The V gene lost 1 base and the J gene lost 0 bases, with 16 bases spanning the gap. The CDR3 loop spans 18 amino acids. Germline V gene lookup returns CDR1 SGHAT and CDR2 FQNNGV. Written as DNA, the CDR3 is TGTGCCAGCAGCTTAGCAAGGACTGGATTGAGCTCCTACAATGAGCAGTTCTTC. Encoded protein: CASSLARTGLSSYNEQFF.

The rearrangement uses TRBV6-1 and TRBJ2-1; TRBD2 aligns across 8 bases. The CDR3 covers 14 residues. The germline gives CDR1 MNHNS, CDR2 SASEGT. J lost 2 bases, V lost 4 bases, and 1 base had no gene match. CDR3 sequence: CASSGLATYNEQFF. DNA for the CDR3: TGTGCCAGCAGTGGACTAGCGACCTACAATGAGCAGTTCTTC.

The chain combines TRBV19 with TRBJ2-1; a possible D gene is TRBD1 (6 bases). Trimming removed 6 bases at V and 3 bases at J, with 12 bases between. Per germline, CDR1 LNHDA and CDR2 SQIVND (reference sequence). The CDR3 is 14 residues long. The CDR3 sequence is CASSHQGSYNEQFF. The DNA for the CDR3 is TGTGCCAGTAGCCACCAGGGGAGCTACAATGAGCAGTTCTTC.

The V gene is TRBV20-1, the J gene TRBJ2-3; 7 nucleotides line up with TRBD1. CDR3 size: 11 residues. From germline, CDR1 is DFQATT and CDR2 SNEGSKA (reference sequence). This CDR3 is CRSTGVYTQYF. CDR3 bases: TGCAGGTCTACAGGGGTTTATACGCAGTATTTT.

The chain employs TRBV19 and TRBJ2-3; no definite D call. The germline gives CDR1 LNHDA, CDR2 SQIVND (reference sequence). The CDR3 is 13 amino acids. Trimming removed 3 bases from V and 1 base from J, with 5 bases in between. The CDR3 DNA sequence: TGTGCCAGTAGTATTATAGGCACAGATACGCAGTATTTT. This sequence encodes CASSIIGTDTQYF.

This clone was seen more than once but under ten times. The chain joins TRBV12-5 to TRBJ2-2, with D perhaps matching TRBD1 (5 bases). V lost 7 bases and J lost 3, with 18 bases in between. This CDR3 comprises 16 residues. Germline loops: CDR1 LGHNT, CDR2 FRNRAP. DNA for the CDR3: TGTGCTAGTGCTTCCTCAGGGCCCCCTGACACCGGGGAGCTGTTTTTT. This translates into CASASSGPPDTGELFF.

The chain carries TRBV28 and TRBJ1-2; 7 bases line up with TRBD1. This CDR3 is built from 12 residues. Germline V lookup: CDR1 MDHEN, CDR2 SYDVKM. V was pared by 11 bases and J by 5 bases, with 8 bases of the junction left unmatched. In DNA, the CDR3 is TGTGCCTGCCGACAGGGAGGATATGGCTACACCTTC. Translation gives CACRQGGYGYTF.

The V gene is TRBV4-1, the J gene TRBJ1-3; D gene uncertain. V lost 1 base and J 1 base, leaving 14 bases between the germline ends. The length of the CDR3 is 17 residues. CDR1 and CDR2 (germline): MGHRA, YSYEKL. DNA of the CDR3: TGCGCCAGCAGCCAAGTTCCCGGGCGAGGGTCTGGAAACACCATATATTTT. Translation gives CASSQVPGRGSGNTIYF.

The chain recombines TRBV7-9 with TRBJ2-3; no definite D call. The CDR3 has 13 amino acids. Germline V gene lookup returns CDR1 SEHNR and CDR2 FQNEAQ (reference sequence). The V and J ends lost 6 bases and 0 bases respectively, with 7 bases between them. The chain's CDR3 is CASRSLSTDTQYF. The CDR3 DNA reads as TGTGCCAGCAGGTCCCTTAGCACAGATACGCAGTATTTT.

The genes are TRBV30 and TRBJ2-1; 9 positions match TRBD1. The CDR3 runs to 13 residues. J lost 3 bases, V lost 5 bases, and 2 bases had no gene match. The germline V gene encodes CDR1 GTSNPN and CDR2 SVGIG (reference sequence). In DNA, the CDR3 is TGTGCCTGGGGGACAGGGCTCTACAATGAGCAGTTCTTC. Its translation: CAWGTGLYNEQFF.

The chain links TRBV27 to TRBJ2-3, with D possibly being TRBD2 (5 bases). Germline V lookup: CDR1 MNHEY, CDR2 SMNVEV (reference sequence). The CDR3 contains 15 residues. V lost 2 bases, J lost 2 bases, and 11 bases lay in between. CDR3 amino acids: CASSLRAVYTDTQYF. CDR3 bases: TGTGCCAGCAGTTTAAGAGCGGTTTACACAGATACGCAGTATTTT.

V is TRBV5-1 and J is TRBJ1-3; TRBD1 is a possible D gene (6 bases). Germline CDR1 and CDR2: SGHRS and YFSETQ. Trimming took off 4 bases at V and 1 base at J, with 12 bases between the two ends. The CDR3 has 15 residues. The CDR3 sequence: CASSQETGSGNTIYF. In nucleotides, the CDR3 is TGCGCCAGCAGCCAAGAGACAGGTTCTGGAAACACCATATATTTT.

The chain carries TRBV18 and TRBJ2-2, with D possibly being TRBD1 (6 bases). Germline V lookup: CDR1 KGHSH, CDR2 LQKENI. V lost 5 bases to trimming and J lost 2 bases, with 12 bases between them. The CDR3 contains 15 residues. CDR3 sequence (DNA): TGTGCCAGCTCATCAGGGGCTCCTAACACCGGGGAGCTGTTTTTT. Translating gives CASSSGAPNTGELFF.

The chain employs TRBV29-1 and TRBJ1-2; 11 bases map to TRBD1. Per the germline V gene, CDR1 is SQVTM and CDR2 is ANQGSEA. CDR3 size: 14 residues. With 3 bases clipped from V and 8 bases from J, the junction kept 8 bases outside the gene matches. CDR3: CSVEGTGGWGGYTF. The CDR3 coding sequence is TGCAGCGTTGAGGGGACAGGGGGTTGGGGAGGCTACACCTTC.

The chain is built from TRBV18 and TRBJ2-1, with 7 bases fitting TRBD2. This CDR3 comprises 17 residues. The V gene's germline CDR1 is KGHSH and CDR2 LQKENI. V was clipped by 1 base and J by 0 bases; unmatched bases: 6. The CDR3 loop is CASSPRASGFSYNEQFF. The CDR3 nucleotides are TGTGCCAGCTCACCACGGGCTAGCGGATTCTCCTACAATGAGCAGTTCTTC.

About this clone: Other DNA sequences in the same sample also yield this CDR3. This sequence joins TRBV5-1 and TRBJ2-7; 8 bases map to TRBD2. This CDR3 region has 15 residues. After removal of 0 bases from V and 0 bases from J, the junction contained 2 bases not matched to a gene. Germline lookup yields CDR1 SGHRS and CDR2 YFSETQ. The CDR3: CASSLERGSSYEQYF. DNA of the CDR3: TGCGCCAGCAGCTTGGAGCGGGGGAGCTCCTACGAGCAGTACTTC. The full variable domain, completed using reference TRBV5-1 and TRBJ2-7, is KAGVTQTPRYLIKTRGQQVTLSCSPISGHRSVSWYQQTPGQGLQFLFEYFSETQRNKGNFPGRFSGRQFSNSRSEMNVSTLELGDSALYLCASSLERGSSYEQYFGPGTRLTVT.

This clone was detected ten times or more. The CDR3 nucleotides are TGTGCCAGTACCGTCAGGGGACGTAACTATGGCTACACCTTC. Translation: CASTVRGRNYGYTF. The V and J genes are TRBV19 and TRBJ1-2; weak D call: TRBD1 (6 bases). V was trimmed by 7 bases and J by 1 base, leaving 13 bases between them. The germline CDR1 and CDR2 sequences are LNHDA and SQIVND (reference sequence). The CDR3 contains 14 residues.